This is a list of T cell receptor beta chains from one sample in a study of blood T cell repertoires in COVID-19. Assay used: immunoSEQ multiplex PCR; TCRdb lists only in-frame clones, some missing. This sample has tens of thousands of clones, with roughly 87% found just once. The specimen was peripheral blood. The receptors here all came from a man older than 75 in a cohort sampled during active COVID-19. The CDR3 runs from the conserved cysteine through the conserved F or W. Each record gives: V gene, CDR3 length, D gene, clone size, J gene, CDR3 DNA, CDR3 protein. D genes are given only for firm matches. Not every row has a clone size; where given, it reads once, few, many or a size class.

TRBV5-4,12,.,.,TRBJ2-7,TGTGCCAGCAGCTTTCAGGATCACGAGCAGTACTTC,CASSFQDHEQYF
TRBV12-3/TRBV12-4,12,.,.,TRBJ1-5,TGTGCCAGCAGTTCGGGAGGGGGGCCCCAGCATTTT,CASSSGGGPQHF
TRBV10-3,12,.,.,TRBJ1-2,TGTGCCATCAGTGAGACAGGCTATGGCTACACCTTC,CAISETGYGYTF
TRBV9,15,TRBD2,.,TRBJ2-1,TGTGCCAGCAGCGCGGGGGGTGGCGCCTACAATGAGCAGTTCTTC,CASSAGGGAYNEQFF
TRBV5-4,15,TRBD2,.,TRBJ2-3,TGTGCCAGCGGTATAGCGGGGCGGCTAACAGATACGCAGTATTTT,CASGIAGRLTDTQYF
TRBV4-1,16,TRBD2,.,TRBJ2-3,TGCGCCAGCAGCTTAAGACCGGCGGGGGTATCAGATACGCAGTATTTT,CASSLRPAGVSDTQYF
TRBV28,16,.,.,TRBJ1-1,TGTGCCAGCAGTTTGGGGGGGCGGGAAATGAACACTGAAGCTTTCTTT,CASSLGGREMNTEAFF
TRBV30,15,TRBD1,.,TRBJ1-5,TGTGCCTGGAGTTTACAAGGGGGCAGGGAGCAGCCCCAGCATTTT,CAWSLQGGREQPQHF
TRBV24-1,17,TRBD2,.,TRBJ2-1,TGTGCCACCAGTGAGGGGACTAGCGCTAGCTCCTACAATGAGCAGTTCTTC,CATSEGTSASSYNEQFF
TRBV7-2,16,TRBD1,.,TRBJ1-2,TGTGCCAGCAGCTTAGATCCGACAGGGGGCGCGAATGGCTACACCTTC,CASSLDPTGGANGYTF
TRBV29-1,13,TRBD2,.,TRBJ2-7,TGCAGCGTGAAGGCTAGCGGGAGTGCCGAGCAGTACTTC,CSVKASGSAEQYF
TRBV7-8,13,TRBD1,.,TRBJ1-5,TGTGCCAGCAGCATACAGGGGTCGGGGCCCCAGCATTTT,CASSIQGSGPQHF
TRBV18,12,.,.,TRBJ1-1,TGTGCCAGCTCACGGGCACTGACTGAAGCTTTCTTT,CASSRALTEAFF
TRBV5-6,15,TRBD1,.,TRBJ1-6,TGTGCCAGCAGCTCAGCCGGGACAGGGAACTCACCCCTCCACTTT,CASSSAGTGNSPLHF
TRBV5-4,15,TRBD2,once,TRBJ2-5,TGTGCCAGCAGCTTGCCTAGCGGCCCCCAAGAGACCCAGTACTTC,CASSLPSGPQETQYF
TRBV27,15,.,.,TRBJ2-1,TGTGCCAGCAGTTTAGAGGGGGGGTTCTACAATGAGCAGTTCTTC,CASSLEGGFYNEQFF
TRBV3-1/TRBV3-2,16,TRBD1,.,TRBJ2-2,TGTGCCAGCAGCCAAGGGACAGGGGGCGCCTCCGGGGAGCTGTTTTTT,CASSQGTGGASGELFF
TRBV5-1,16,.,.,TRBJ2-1,TGCGCCAGCAGCTTGGGCGTCTTAAGCTCCTACAATGAGCAGTTCTTC,CASSLGVLSSYNEQFF
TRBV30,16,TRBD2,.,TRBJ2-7,TGTGCCTGGACCACCAATACGGGACTAGCGGCATACGAGCAGTACTTC,CAWTTNTGLAAYEQYF
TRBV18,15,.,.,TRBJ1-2,TGTGCCAGCTCACCGGAGGCAGGGGTTAACTATGGCTACACCTTC,CASSPEAGVNYGYTF
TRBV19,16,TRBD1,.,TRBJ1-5,TGTGCCAGTAGTATAGCGCCAGGGGGAAGCAATCAGCCCCAGCATTTT,CASSIAPGGSNQPQHF
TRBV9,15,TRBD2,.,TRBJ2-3,TGTGCCAGCAGCGTGGGACTAGCGGGACAAGATACGCAGTATTTT,CASSVGLAGQDTQYF
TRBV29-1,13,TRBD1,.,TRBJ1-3,TGCAGCGTTGGGGGACAGGGAGGCAACACCATATATTTT,CSVGGQGGNTIYF
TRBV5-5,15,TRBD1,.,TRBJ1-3,TGTGCCAGCAGCTTGGGCCAGGGGGGTGGAAACACCATATATTTT,CASSLGQGGGNTIYF
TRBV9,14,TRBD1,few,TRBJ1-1,TGTGCCAGCAGCGTAGCCGGGACAGGGGGCCTAACTTTCTTT,CASSVAGTGGLTFF
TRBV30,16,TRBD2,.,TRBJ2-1,TGTGCCTGGAGTGTACTAGCGGGAGGGGGAAGGAATGAGCAGTTCTTC,CAWSVLAGGGRNEQFF
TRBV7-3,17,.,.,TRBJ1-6,TGTGCCAGCAGCTTACCTAAAAGACACCTGCATAATTCACCCCTCCACTTT,CASSLPKRHLHNSPLHF
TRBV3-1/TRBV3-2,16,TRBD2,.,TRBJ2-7,TGTGCCAGCAGCTCGGGACTAGCGGTCGTCTCCTACGAGCAGTACTTC,CASSSGLAVVSYEQYF
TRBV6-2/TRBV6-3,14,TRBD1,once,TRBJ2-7,TGTGCCAGCAGTTACTACAGGGGGACCTACGAGCAGTACTTC,CASSYYRGTYEQYF
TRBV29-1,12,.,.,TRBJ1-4,TGCAGCACACGAGTGGGAGGTGAAAAACTGTTTTTT,CSTRVGGEKLFF
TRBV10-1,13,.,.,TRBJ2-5,TGCGCCAGCAGCAGGGGTTTCGGAGAGACCCAGTACTTC,CASSRGFGETQYF
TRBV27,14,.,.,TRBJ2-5,TGTGCCAGCAGTTTAATGCAGGGCCAAGAGACCCAGTACTTC,CASSLMQGQETQYF
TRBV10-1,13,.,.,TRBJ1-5,TGCGCCAGCAGTAGATACAGGGATCAGCCCCAGCATTTT,CASSRYRDQPQHF